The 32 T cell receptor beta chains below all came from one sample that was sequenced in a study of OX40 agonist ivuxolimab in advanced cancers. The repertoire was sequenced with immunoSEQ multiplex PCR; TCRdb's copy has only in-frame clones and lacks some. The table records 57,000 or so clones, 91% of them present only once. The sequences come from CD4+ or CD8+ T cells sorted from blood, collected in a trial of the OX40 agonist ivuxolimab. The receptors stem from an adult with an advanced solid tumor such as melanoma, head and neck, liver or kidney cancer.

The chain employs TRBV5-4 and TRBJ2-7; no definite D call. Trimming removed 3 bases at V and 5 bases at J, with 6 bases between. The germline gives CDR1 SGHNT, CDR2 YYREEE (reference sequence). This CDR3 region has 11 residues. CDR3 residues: CASSYRDEQYF. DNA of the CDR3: TGTGCCAGCAGCTACCGGGACGAGCAGTACTTC.

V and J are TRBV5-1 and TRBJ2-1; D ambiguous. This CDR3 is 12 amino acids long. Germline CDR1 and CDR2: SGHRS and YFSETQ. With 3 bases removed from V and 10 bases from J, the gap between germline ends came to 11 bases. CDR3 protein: CASSSGFQEQFF. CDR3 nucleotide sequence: TGCGCCAGCAGCTCCGGATTTCAAGAGCAGTTCTTC.

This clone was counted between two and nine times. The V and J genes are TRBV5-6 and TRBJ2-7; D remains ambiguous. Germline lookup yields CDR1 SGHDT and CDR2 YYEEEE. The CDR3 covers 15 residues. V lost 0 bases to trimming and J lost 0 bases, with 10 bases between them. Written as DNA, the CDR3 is TGTGCCAGCAGCTTGGCTCCGGCGCACTCCTACGAGCAGTACTTC. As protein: CASSLAPAHSYEQYF.

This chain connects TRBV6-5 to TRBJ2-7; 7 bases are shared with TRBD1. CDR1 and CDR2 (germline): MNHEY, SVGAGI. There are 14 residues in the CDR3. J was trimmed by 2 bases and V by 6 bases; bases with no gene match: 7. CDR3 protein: CASRTPGQPYEQYF. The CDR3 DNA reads TGTGCCAGCAGGACCCCGGGACAGCCCTACGAGCAGTACTTC.

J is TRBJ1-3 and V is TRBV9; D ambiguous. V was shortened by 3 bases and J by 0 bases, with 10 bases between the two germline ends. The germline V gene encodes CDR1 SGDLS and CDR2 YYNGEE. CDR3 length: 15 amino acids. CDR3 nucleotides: TGTGCCAGCAGCGCCTTCCGGTCCTCTGGAAACACCATATATTTT. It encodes CASSAFRSSGNTIYF.

The CDR3 spells CASSSVRDRLNIQYF. In DNA form, the CDR3 reads TGTGCCAGCAGTTCAGTCCGGGACAGGTTGAACATTCAGTACTTC. V and J are TRBV11-2 and TRBJ2-4; the match to TRBD1 covers 8 bases. Germline V gene data show CDR1 as SGHAT and CDR2 as FQNNGV. Trimming removed 6 bases from V and 7 bases from J; junction bases left unmatched: 11. The CDR3 runs to 15 residues. Filled out from reference TRBV11-2 and TRBJ2-4, the complete variable domain reads EAGVAQSPRYKIIEKRQSVAFWCNPISGHATLYWYQQILGQGPKLLIQFQNNGVVDDSQLPKDRFSAERLKGVDSTLKIQPAKLEDSAVYLCASSSVRDRLNIQYFGAGTRLSVL.

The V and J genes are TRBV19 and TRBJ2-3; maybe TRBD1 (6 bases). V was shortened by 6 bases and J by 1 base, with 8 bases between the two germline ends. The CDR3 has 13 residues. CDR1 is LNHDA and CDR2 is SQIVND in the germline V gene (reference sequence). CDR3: CASRAGGTDTQYF. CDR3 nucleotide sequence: TGTGCCAGTAGGGCAGGGGGCACAGATACGCAGTATTTT.

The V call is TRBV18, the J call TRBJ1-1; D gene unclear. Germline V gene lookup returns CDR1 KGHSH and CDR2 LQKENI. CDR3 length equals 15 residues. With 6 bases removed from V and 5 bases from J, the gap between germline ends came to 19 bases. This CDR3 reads CASSQGSTTSTEAFF. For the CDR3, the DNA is TGTGCCAGCTCCCAAGGGAGTACTACTAGTACTGAAGCTTTCTTT.

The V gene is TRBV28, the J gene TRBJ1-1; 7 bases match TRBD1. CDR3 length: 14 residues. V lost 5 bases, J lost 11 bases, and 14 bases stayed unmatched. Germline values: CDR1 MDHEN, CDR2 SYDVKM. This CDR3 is CASSVGGHSGRAFF. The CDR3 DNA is TGTGCCAGCAGTGTAGGGGGCCATAGTGGGAGGGCTTTCTTT.

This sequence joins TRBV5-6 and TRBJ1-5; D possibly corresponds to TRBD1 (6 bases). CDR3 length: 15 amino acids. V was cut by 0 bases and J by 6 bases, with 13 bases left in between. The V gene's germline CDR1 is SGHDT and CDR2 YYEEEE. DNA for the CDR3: TGTGCCAGCAGCTTGGGTCAGGGGATTTTTCAGCCCCAGCATTTT. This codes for CASSLGQGIFQPQHF.

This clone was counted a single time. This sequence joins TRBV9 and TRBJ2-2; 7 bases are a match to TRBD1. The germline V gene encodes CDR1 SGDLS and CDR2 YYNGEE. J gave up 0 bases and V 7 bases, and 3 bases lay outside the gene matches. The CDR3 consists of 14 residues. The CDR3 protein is CASRGQSNTGELFF. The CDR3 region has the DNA TGTGCCAGCCGGGGACAGTCGAACACCGGGGAGCTGTTTTTT.

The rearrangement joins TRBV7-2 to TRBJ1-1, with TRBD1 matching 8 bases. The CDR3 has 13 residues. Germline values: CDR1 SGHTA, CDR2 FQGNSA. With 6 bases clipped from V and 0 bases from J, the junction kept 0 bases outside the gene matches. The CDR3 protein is CASRDRVNTEAFF. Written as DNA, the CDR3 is TGTGCCAGCAGGGACAGGGTGAACACTGAAGCTTTCTTT.

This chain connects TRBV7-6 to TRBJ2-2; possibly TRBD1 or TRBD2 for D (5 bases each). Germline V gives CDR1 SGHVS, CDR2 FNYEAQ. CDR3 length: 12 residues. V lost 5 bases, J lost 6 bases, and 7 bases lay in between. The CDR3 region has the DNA TGTGCCAGCAGCACGGGACCCGGGGAGCTGTTTTTT. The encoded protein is CASSTGPGELFF.

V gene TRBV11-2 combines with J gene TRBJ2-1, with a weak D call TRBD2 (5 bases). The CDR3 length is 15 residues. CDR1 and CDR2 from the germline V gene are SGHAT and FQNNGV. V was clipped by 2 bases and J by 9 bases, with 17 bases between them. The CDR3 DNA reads TGTGCCAGCAGCTTACGGACTCGTCTCTCGGGTGAGCAGTTCTTC. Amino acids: CASSLRTRLSGEQFF. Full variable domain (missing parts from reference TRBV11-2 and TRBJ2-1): EAGVAQSPRYKIIEKRQSVAFWCNPISGHATLYWYQQILGQGPKLLIQFQNNGVVDDSQLPKDRFSAERLKGVDSTLKIQPAKLEDSAVYLCASSLRTRLSGEQFFGPGTRLTVL.

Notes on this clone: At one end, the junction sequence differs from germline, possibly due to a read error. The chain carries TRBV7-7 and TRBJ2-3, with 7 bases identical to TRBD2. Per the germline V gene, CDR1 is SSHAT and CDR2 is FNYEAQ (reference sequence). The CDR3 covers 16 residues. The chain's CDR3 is CASSFPSGRWTDTQYF. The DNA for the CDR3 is TGTGCTAGCAGCTTCCCTAGCGGTAGGTGGACAGATACGCAGTATTTT. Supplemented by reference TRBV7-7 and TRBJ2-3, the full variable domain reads GAGVSQSPRYKVTKRGQDVTLRCDPISSHATLYWYQQALGQGPEFLTYFNYEAQPDKSGLPSDRFSAERPEGSISTLTIQRTEQRDSAMYRCASSFPSGRWTDTQYFGPGTRLTVL.

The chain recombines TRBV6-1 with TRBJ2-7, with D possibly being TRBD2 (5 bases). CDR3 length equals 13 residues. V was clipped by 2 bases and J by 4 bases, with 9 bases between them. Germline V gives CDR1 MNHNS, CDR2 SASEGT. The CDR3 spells CASSETRGYEQYF. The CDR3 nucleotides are TGTGCCAGCAGTGAAACCCGGGGTTACGAGCAGTACTTC.

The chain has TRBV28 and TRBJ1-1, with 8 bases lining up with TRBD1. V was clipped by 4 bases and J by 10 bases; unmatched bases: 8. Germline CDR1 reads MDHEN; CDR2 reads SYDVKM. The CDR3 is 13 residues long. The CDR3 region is CASSWTGKGGAFF. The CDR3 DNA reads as TGTGCCAGCAGTTGGACAGGGAAGGGGGGAGCTTTCTTT.

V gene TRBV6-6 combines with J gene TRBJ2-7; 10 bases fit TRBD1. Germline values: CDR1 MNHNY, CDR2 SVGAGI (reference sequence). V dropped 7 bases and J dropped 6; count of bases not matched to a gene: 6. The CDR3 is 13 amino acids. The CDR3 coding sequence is TGTGCCAGCACCAGGGACAGGGGAAGCGAGCAGTACTTC. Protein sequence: CASTRDRGSEQYF.

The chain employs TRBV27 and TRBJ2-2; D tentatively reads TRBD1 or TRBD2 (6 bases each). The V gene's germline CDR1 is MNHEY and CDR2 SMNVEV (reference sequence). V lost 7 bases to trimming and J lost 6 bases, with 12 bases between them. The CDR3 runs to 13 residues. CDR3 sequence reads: CASKHREAGELFF. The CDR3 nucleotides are TGTGCCAGCAAACACAGGGAGGCCGGGGAGCTGTTTTTT.

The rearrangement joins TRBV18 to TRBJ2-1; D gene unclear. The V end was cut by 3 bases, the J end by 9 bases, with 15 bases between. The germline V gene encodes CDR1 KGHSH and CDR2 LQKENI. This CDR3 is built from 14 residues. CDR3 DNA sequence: TGTGCCAGCTCACCCATCCTAGGCCCCCGTGAGCAGTTCTTC. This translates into CASSPILGPREQFF.

The CDR3 DNA follows: TGTGCCAGCAGCTGGACTCATAATCAGCCCCAGCATTTT. As protein: CASSWTHNQPQHF. The chain combines TRBV6-1 with TRBJ1-5, with unresolved D. CDR1 MNHNS and CDR2 SASEGT come from the germline V gene. The length of the CDR3 is 13 residues. V was shortened by 6 bases and J by 4 bases, with 10 bases between the two germline ends.

CDR3 bases: TGTGCCAGCAGCGTCAATATAACTAGCAATAGTCCCGATACGCAGTATTTT. This gives the protein CASSVNITSNSPDTQYF. The chain links TRBV9 to TRBJ2-3, with a weak D call TRBD2 (6 bases). The CDR3 loop spans 17 amino acids. CDR1 and CDR2 from the germline V gene are SGDLS and YYNGEE. With 2 bases removed from V and 6 bases from J, the gap between germline ends came to 22 bases.

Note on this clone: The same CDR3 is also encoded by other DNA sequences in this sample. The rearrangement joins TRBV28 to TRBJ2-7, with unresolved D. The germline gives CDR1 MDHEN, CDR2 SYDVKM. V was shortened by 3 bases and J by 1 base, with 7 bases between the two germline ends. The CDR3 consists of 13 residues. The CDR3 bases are TGTGCCAGCAGTTTTGGCAGTTCCTACGAGCAGTACTTC. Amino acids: CASSFGSSYEQYF.

The CDR3 sequence is CASSMTSGRSSADTQYF. CDR3 DNA: TGTGCCAGTAGTATGACTAGCGGGAGGAGTTCCGCAGATACGCAGTATTTT. V and J are TRBV19 and TRBJ2-3; 13 nucleotides align to TRBD2. This CDR3 spans 17 amino acids. The V gene's germline CDR1 is LNHDA and CDR2 SQIVND (reference sequence). V was pared by 3 bases and J by 4 bases, with 7 bases of the junction left unmatched. Variable domain in full (rest from reference TRBV19 and TRBJ2-3): DGGITQSPKYLFRKEGQNVTLSCEQNLNHDAMYWYRQDPGQGLRLIYYSQIVNDFQKGDIAEGYSVSREKKESFPLTVTSAQKNPTAFYLCASSMTSGRSSADTQYFGPGTRLTVL.

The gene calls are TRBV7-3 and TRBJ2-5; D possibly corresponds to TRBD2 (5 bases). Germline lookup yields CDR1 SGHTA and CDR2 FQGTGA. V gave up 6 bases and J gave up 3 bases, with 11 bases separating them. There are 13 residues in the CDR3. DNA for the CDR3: TGTGCCAGCAGTCGGGGATCAAAAGAGACCCAGTACTTC. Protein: CASSRGSKETQYF. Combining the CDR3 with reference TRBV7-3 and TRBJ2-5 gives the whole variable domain GAGVSQTPSNKVTEKGKYVELRCDPISGHTALYWYRQSLGQGPEFLIYFQGTGAADDSGLPNDRFFAVRPEGSVSTLKIQRTERGDSAVYLCASSRGSKETQYFGPGTRLLVL.

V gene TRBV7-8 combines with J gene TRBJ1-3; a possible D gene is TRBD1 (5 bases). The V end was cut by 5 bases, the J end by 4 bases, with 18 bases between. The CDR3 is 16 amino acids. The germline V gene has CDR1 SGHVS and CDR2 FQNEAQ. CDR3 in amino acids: CASSNQPSGRGNTIYF. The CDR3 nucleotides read TGTGCCAGCAGCAACCAACCCTCAGGGAGGGGAAACACCATATATTTT.

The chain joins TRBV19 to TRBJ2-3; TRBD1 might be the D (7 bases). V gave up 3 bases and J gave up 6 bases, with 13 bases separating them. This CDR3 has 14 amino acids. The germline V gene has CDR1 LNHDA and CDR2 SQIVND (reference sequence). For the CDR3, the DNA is TGTGCCAGTAGTATTGGAGGGGGCGCGGATACGCAGTATTTT. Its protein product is CASSIGGGADTQYF.

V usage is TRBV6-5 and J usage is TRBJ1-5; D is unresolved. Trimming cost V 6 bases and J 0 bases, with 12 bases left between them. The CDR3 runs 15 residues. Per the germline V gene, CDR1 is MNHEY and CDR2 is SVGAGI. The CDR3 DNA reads TGTGCCAGCAGCCTGTCCTTCTCTAGCAATCAGCCCCAGCATTTT. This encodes CASSLSFSSNQPQHF.

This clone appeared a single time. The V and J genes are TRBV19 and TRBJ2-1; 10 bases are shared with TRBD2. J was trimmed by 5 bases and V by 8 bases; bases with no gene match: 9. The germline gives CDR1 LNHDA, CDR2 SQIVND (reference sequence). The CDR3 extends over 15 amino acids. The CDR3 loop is CASQGGLARDNEQFF. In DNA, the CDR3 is TGTGCCAGTCAAGGGGGACTAGCGAGGGACAATGAGCAGTTCTTC.

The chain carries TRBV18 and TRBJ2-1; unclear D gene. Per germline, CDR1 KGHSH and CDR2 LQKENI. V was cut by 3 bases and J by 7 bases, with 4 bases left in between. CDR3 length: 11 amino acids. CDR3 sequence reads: CASSPANEQFF. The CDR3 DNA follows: TGTGCCAGCTCACCCGCAAATGAGCAGTTCTTC.

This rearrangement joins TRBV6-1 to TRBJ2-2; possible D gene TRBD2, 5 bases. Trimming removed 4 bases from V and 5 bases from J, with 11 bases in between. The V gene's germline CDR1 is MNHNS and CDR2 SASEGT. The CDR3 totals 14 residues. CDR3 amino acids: CASSAADKTGELFF. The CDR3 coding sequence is TGTGCCAGCAGTGCAGCGGATAAAACCGGGGAGCTGTTTTTT.

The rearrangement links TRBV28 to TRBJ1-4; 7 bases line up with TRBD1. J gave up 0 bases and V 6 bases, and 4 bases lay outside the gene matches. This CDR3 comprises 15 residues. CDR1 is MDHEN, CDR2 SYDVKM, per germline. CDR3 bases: TGTGCCAGCAGCACCCAGGGGGCAACTAATGAAAAACTGTTTTTT. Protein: CASSTQGATNEKLFF.